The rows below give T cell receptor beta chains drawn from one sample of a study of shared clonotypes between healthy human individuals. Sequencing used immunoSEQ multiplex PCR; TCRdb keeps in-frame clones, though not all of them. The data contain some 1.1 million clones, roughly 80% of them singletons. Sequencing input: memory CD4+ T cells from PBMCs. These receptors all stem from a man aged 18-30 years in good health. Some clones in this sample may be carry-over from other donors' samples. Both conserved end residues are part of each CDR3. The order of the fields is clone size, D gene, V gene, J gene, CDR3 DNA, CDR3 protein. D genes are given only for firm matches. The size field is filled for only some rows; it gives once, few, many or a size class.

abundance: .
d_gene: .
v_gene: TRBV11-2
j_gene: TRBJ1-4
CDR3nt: TGTGCCAGCAGCATGGGACATCGTAAAGAAAAACTGTTTTTT
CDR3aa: CASSMGHRKEKLFF

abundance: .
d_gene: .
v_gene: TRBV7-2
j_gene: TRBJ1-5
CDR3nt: TGTGCCAGCAGCTTACTTCAGGGTGTTCAGCCCCAGCATTTT
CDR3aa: CASSLLQGVQPQHF

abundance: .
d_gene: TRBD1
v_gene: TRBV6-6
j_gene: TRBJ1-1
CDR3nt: TGTGCCAGCAGTCCAGACAGGGCCACTGAAGCTTTCTTT
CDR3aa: CASSPDRATEAFF

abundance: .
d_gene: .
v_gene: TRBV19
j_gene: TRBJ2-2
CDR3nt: TGTGCCAGTAGTTCCCTGTCGGGAGCGGACGGGGAGCTGTTTTTT
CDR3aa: CASSSLSGADGELFF

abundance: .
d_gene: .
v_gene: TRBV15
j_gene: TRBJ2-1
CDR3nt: TGTGCCACCAGCGTTGGGGGTAGCTCCTACAATGAGCAGTTCTTC
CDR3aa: CATSVGGSSYNEQFF

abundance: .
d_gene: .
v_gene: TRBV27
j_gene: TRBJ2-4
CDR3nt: TGTGCCAGCAGTTTAAAGGGGAAGTTGTCCAAAAACATTCAGTACTTC
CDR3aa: CASSLKGKLSKNIQYF

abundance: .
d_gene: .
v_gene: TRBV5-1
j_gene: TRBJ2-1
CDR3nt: TGCGCCAGCACCGGTCTGGGAAGGGGATCCAAGCATGAGCAGTTCTTC
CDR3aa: CASTGLGRGSKHEQFF

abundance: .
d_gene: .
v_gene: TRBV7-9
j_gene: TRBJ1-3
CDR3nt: TGTGCCAGCAGCTTCGGACTCTCTGGAAACACCATATATTTT
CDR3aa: CASSFGLSGNTIYF

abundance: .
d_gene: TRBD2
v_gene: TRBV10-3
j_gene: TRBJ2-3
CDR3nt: TGTGCCATCAGTGATAGGCTAGCGGGACTCACAGATACGCAGTATTTT
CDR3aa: CAISDRLAGLTDTQYF

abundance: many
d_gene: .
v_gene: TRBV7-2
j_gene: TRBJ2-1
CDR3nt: TGTGCCAGCAGCTCCCTTTTGCACCAGTTCTTC
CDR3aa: CASSSLLHQFF

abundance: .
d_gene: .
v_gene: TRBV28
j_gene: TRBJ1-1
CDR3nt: TGTGCCAGCAGTAATTTCCCGGGGCCCAACACTGAAGCTTTCTTT
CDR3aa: CASSNFPGPNTEAFF

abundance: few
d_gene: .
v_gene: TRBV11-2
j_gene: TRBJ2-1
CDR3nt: TGTGCCAGCAGCCGACGGCTTGGGGAGCAGTTCTTC
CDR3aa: CASSRRLGEQFF

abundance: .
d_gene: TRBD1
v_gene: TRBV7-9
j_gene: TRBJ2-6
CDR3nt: TGTGCCAGCAGCTTAATTCAGGGGGCCCTGTCTGGGGCCAACGTCCTGACTTTC
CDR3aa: CASSLIQGALSGANVLTF

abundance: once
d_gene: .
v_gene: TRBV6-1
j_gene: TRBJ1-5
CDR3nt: TGTGCCAGCAGGACCCTTGACCAGCCCCAGCATTTT
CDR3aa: CASRTLDQPQHF

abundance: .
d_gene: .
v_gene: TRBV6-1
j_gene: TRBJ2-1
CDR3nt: TGTGCCAGCAGTGAAAATACAGGCTCCTACAATGAGCAGTTCTTC
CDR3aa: CASSENTGSYNEQFF

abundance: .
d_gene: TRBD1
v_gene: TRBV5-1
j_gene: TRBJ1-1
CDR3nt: TGCGCCAGCAGCTTGGACAGGGGGGGCACTGAAGCTTTCTTT
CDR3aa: CASSLDRGGTEAFF

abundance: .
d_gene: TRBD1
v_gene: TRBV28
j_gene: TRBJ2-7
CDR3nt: TGTGCCAGCAAATCCTCGGCAGGGGGTACCTCCTACGAGCAGTACTTC
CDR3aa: CASKSSAGGTSYEQYF

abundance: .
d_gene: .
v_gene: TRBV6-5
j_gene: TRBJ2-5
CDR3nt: TGTGCCACCGGAGACCCCGGGGCGGGAGAGACCCAGTACTTC
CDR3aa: CATGDPGAGETQYF

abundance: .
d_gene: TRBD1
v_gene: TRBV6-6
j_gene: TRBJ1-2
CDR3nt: TGTGCCAGCATTCCCGACAGGGCATTATATGGCTACACCTTC
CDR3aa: CASIPDRALYGYTF

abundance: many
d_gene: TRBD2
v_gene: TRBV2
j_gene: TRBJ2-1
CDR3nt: TGTGCCAGCAGTGAGGGACTAGCGTTAGATAAAGATGAGCAGTTCTTC
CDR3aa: CASSEGLALDKDEQFF

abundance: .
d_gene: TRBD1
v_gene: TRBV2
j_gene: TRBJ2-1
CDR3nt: TGTGCCAGCAAGAGACAGGGGGCGGACAATGAGCAGTTCTTC
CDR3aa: CASKRQGADNEQFF

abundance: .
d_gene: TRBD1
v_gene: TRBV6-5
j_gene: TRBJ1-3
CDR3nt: TGTGCCAGCAGTTCGCAGGGGGCGACTGGAAACACCATATATTTT
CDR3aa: CASSSQGATGNTIYF

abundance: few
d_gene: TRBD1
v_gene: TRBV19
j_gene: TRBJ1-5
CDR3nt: TGTGCCAGTAGTATTAGACGGACAGGGGATAATCAGCCCCAGCATTTT
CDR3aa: CASSIRRTGDNQPQHF

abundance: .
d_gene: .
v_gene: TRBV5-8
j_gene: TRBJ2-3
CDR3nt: TGTGCCAGCAGCGAGACTCATGTGACGACAGATACGCAGTATTTT
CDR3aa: CASSETHVTTDTQYF

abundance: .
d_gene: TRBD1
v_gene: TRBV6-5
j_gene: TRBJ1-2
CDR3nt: TGTGCCAGCAGTTTCTACAGGGGGGCGAACTATGGCTACACCTTC
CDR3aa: CASSFYRGANYGYTF

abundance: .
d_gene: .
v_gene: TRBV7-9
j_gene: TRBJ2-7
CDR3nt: TGTGCCAGCAGTTTAAGCGGCCATAGCTCCTACGAGCAGTACTTC
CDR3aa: CASSLSGHSSYEQYF

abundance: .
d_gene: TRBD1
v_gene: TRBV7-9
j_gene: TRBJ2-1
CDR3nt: TGTGCCAGCAGCCCCGGGACAGGGCGATACAATGAGCAGTTCTTC
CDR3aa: CASSPGTGRYNEQFF

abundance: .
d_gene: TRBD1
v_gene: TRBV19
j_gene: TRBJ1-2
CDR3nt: TGTGCCAGTCGGGACAGCTACTATGGCTACACCTTC
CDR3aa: CASRDSYYGYTF